The 3 T cell receptor beta chains below were found in one sample sequenced in a study of cytomegalovirus exposure and HLA in healthy donors. Both 60 Vbeta primers and 13 Jbeta primers went into the PCR. Produced via immunoSEQ multiplex PCR; TCRdb's table is partial and in-frame only. Here the sample spans roughly 120,000 clones, around three quarters being singletons. The sequenced sample consisted of PBMCs. The receptors stem from a woman aged 55 to 70 in good health and CMV-seropositive.

The chain recombines TRBV14 with TRBJ1-2; D is unresolved. V dropped 1 base and J dropped 4 bases, with 13 bases sitting between them. The CDR3 consists of 15 residues. CDR1 and CDR2 (germline): SGHDN, FVKESK. The CDR3 loop reads CASSQVGSLSYGYTF. The CDR3 nucleotides are TGTGCCAGCAGCCAAGTGGGGAGTTTAAGCTATGGCTACACCTTC.

This clone was seen only a few times. The chain combines TRBV19 with TRBJ1-6; no clear D. In germline, CDR1 is LNHDA, CDR2 SQIVND (reference sequence). The V and J ends lost 6 bases and 6 bases respectively, with 9 bases between them. This CDR3 has 13 amino acids. The CDR3, as DNA: TGTGCCAGTAGCGACGAGGTTAATTCACCCCTCCACTTT. Translation gives CASSDEVNSPLHF.

This chain connects TRBV5-8 to TRBJ1-2; 7 nucleotides line up with TRBD1. Trimming at V came to 0 bases and at J to 6 bases, leaving 5 bases not matched to a gene. There are 14 residues in the CDR3. Germline lookup yields CDR1 SGHTS and CDR2 YDEGEE. CDR3 coding DNA: TGTGCCAGCAGCTTGGGAACAGGGGAAGATGGCTACACCTTC. Translation gives CASSLGTGEDGYTF. Filled out from reference TRBV5-8 and TRBJ1-2, the complete variable domain reads EAGVTQSPTHLIKTRGQQATLRCSPISGHTSVYWYQQALGLGLQFLLWYDEGEERNRGNFPPRFSGRQFPNYSSELNVNALELEDSALYLCASSLGTGEDGYTFGSGTRLTVV.